This TCR beta chain was identified in a study of T cell responses to AZD1222 COVID-19 vaccine. Germline V gene sequence: CDR1 LNHDA, CDR2 SQIVND (reference sequence). V lost 0 bases to trimming and J lost 3 bases, with 17 bases between them. The CDR3 length is 17 residues. Method: immunoSEQ multiplex PCR; TCRdb's copy keeps in-frame clones and lacks some. The sample contains fewer than 120,000 clones, about 87% of which appear only once. Whole-study findings and limits: Spike-specific TCR depth and breadth grew after two AZD1222 doses.

A word on this clone: What it recognizes is unknown.

This material consisted of peripheral blood, taken on day 0 of AZD1222 vaccination. The receptor comes from an adult in good health. The chain uses TRBV19 and TRBJ1-1; D is undetermined. DNA for the CDR3: TGTGCCAGTAGTATAGATAGAAAGAGGGCTGGGGACACTGAAGCTTTCTTT. Translated, it gives CASSIDRKRAGDTEAFF.